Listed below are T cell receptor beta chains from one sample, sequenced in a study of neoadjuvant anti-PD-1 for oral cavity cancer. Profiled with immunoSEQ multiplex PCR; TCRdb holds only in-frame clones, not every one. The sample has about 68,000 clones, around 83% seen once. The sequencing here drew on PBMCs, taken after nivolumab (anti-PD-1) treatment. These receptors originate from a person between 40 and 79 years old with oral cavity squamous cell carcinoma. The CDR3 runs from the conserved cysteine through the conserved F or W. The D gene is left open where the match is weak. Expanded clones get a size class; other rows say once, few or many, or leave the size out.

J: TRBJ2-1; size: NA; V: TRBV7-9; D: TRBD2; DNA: TGTGCCAGCAGCTTACCTAGCGGGAGATTCAATGAGCAGTTCTTC; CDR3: CASSLPSGRFNEQFF
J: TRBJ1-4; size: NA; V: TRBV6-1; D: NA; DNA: TGTGCCAGCAGTGATTTAGGTCATAGGGATGAAAAACTGTTTTTT; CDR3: CASSDLGHRDEKLFF
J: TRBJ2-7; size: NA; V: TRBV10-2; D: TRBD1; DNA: TGCGCCAGCAGGACCGGGACAGGGGGTTTCCGGTACTTC; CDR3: CASRTGTGGFRYF
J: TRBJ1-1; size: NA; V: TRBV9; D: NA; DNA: TGTGCCAGCAGCGTAGCGGGTATGGGAGGGTTGAACACTGAAGCTTTCTTT; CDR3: CASSVAGMGGLNTEAFF
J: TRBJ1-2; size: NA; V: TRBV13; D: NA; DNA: TGTGCCAGCAGCTTAGGGGGCGCGGATGGCTACACCTTC; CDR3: CASSLGGADGYTF
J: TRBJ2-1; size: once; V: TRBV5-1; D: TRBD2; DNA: TGCGCCAGCAGCAAGTCCCTAGCGGAGTACAATGAGCAGTTCTTC; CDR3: CASSKSLAEYNEQFF
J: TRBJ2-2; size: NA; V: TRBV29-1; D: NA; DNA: TGCAGCGTCATTCCGTTCACCGGGGAGCTGTTTTTT; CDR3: CSVIPFTGELFF
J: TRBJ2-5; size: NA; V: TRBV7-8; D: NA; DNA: TGTGCCAGCAGCCCATTTTCGGGGTTAGAGACCCAGTACTTC; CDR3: CASSPFSGLETQYF
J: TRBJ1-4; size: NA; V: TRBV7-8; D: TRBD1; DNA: TGTGCCAGCAGCCTGGGACAGGGGGCCACTAATGAAAAACTGTTTTTT; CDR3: CASSLGQGATNEKLFF
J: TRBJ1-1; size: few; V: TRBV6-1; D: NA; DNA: TGTGCCAGCAGTGCCCGAAAGCGGTCGGGGGGTATGAACACTGAAGCTTTCTTT; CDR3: CASSARKRSGGMNTEAFF
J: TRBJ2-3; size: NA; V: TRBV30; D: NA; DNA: TGTGCCTGGAGTGTCGGTCTAGCTAGCACAGATACGCAGTATTTT; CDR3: CAWSVGLASTDTQYF
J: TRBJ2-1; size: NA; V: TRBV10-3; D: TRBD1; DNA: TGTGCCACTTACCGGGACAGGGGTTACAATGAGCAGTTCTTC; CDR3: CATYRDRGYNEQFF
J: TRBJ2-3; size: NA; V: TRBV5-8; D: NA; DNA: TGTGCCAGCAGCTTGCAGGGCGCAGATACGCAGTATTTT; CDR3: CASSLQGADTQYF